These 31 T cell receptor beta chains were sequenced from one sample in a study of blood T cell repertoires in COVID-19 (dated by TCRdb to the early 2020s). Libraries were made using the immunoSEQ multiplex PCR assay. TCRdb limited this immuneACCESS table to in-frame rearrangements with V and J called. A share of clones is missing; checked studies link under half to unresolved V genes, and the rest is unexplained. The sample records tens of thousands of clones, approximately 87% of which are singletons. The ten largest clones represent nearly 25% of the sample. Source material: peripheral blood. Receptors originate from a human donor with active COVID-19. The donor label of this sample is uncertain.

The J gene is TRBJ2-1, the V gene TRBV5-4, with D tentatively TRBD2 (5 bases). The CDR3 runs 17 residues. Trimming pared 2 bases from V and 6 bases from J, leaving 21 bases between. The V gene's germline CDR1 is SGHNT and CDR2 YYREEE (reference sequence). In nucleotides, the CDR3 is TGTGCCAGCAGCTTCGTCCCCCCCCGAGGGTCCAGCAATGAGCAGTTCTTC. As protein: CASSFVPPRGSSNEQFF.

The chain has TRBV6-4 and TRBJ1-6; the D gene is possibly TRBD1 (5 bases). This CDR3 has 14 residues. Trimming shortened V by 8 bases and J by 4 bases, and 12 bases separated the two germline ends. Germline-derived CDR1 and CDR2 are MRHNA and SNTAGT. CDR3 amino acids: CASRGGDYNSPLHF. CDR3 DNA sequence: TGTGCCAGCCGTGGGGGAGATTATAATTCACCCCTCCACTTT.

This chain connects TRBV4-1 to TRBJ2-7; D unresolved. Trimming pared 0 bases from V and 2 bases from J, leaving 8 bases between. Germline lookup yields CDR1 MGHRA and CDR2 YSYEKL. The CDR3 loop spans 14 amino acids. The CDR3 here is CASSQERLTYEQYF. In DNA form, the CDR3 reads TGCGCCAGCAGCCAAGAGCGACTGACCTACGAGCAGTACTTC.

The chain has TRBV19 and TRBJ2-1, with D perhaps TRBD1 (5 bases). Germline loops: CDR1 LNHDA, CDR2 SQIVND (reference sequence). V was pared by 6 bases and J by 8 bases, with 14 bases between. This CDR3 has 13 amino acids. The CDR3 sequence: CASSWGRADEQFF. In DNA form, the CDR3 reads TGTGCCAGTAGCTGGGGCAGGGCCGATGAGCAGTTCTTC.

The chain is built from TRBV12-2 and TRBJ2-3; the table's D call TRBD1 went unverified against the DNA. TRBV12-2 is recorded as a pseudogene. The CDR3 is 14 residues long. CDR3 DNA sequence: TGTGCAAGTCGCTTAGATGCAGACACAGATACGCAGTATTTT. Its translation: CASRLDADTDTQYF.

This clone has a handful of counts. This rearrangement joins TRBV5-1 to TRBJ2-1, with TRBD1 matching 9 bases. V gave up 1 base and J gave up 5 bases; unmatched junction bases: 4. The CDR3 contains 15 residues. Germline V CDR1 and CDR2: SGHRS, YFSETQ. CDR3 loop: CASSLSGQGDNEQFF. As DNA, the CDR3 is TGCGCCAGCAGCTTGTCGGGACAGGGCGACAATGAGCAGTTCTTC.

CDR3 region: CASSPDWEGLSIQYF. The DNA for the CDR3 is TGTGCCAGCTCACCAGATTGGGAAGGACTCTCCATTCAGTACTTC. V gene TRBV18 combines with J gene TRBJ2-4, with D maybe TRBD2 (5 bases). The V end was cut by 2 bases, the J end by 9 bases, with 17 bases between. Germline values: CDR1 KGHSH, CDR2 LQKENI. CDR3 length equals 15 residues.

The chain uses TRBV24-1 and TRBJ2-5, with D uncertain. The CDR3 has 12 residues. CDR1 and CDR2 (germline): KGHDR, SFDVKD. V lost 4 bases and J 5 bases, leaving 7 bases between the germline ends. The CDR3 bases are TGTGCCACCAGTGACCTCGGGGAGACCCAGTACTTC. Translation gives CATSDLGETQYF.

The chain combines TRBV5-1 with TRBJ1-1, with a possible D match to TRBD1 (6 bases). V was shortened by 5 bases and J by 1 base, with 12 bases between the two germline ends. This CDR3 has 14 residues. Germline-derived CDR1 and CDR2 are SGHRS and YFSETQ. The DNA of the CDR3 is TGCGCCAGCAGTAATGGACAGCCGAACACTGAAGCTTTCTTT. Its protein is CASSNGQPNTEAFF.

CDR3 sequence: CASRDYGRPTEAFF. CDR3 coding DNA: TGTGCCAGCAGGGACTACGGGCGGCCCACTGAAGCTTTCTTT. V usage is TRBV28 and J usage is TRBJ1-1; D uncertain. Deletions cut 6 bases from V and 4 bases from J, with 15 bases between. The germline gives CDR1 MDHEN, CDR2 SYDVKM. This CDR3 region has 14 residues.

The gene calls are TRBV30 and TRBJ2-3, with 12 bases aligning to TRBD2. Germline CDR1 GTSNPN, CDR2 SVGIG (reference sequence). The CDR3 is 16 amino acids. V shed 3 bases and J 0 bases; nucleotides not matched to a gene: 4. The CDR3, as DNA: TGTGCCTGGAGCGGACTAGCGGGGAGTAGCACAGATACGCAGTATTTT. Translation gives CAWSGLAGSSTDTQYF.

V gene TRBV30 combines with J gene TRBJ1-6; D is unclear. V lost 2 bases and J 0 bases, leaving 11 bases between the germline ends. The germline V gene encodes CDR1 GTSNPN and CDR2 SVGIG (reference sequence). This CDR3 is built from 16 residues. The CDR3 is CAWSTAASSYNSPLHF. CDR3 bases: TGTGCCTGGAGTACGGCGGCCAGCTCCTATAATTCACCCCTCCACTTT.

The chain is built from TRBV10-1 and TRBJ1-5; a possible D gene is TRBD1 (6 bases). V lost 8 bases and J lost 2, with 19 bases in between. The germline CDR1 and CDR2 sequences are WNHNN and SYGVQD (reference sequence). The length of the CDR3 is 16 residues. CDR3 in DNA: TGCGCCAGCCTATTGGGCAGGGGCGTGGGCAATCAGCCCCAGCATTTT. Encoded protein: CASLLGRGVGNQPQHF.

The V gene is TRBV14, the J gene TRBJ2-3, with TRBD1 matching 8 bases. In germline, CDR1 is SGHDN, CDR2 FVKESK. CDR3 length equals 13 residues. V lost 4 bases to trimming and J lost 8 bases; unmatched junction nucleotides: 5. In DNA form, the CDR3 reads TGTGCCAGCAGCCTCCAAACAGGGGGTACGCAGTATTTT. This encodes CASSLQTGGTQYF.

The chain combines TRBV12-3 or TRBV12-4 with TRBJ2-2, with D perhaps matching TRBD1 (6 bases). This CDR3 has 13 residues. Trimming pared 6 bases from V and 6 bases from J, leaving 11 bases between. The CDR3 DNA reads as TGTGCCAGCAGCCCGGACAGCGCCGGGGAGCTGTTTTTT. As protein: CASSPDSAGELFF.

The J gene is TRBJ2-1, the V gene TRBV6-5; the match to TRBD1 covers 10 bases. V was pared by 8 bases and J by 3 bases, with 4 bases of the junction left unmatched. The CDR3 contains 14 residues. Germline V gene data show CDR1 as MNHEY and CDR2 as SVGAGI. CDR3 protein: CASHRDRGYNEQFF. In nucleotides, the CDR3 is TGTGCCAGCCACCGGGACAGGGGCTACAATGAGCAGTTCTTC.

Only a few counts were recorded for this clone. The chain's CDR3 is CASSLGFGGNIYTF. CDR3 bases: TGTGCCAGCAGCTTAGGATTCGGGGGTAACATCTACACCTTC. The rearrangement joins TRBV7-2 to TRBJ1-2, with D perhaps matching TRBD1 (5 bases). Germline V gene sequence: CDR1 SGHTA, CDR2 FQGNSA. Trimming removed 1 base from V and 10 bases from J, with 16 bases in between. The CDR3 loop spans 14 amino acids.

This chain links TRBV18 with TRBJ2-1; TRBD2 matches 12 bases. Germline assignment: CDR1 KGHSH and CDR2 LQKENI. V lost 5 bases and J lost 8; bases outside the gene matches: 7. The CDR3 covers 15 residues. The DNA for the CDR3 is TGTGCCAGCTCAGCCGGGACTAGCGGGTTAGATGAGCAGTTCTTC. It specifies CASSAGTSGLDEQFF. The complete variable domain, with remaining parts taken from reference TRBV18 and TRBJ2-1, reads NAGVMQNPRHLVRRRGQEARLRCSPMKGHSHVYWYRQLPEEGLKFMVYLQKENIIDESGMPKERFSAEFPKEGPSILRIQQVVRGDSAAYFCASSAGTSGLDEQFFGPGTRLTVL.

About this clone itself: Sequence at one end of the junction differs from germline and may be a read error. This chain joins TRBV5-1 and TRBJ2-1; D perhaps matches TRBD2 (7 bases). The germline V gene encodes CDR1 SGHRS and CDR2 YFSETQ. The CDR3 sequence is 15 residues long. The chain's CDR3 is CARSLGGGFPREQFF. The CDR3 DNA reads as TGCGCCCGCAGCTTGGGGGGGGGCTTCCCCCGGGAGCAGTTCTTC.

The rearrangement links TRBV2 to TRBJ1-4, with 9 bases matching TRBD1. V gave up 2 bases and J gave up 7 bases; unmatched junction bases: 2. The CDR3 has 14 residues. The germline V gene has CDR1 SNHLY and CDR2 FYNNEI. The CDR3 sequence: CASSETGGGEKLFF. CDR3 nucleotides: TGTGCCAGCAGTGAAACAGGGGGCGGTGAAAAACTGTTTTTT.

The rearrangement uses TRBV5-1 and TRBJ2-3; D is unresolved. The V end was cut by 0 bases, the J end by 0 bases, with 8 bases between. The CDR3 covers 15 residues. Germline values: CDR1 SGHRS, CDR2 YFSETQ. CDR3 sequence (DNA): TGCGCCAGCAGCTTGGGATCTACTAGCACAGATACGCAGTATTTT. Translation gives CASSLGSTSTDTQYF. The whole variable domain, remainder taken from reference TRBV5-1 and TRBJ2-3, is KAGVTQTPRYLIKTRGQQVTLSCSPISGHRSVSWYQQTPGQGLQFLFEYFSETQRNKGNFPGRFSGRQFSNSRSEMNVSTLELGDSALYLCASSLGSTSTDTQYFGPGTRLTVL.

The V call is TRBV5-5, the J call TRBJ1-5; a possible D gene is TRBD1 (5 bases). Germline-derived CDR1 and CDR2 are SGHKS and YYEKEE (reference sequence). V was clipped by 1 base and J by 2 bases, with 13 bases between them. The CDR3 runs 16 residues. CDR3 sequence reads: CASSLSGTGGNQPQHF. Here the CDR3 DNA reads TGTGCCAGCAGCTTGTCCGGGACTGGAGGCAATCAGCCCCAGCATTTT.

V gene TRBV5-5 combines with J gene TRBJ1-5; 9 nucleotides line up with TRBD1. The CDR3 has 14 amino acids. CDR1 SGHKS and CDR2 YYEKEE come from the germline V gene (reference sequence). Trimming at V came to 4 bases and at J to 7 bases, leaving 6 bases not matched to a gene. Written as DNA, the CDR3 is TGTGCCAGCAGCCCGGGACAGGGAAGGCAGCCCCAGCATTTT. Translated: CASSPGQGRQPQHF.

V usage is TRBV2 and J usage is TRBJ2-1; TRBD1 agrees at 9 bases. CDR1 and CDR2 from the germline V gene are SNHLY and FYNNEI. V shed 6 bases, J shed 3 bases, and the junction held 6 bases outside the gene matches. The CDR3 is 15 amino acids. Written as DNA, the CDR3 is TGTGCCAGCAGGGGGGGGACAGGGTTCTACAATGAGCAGTTCTTC. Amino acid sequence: CASRGGTGFYNEQFF.

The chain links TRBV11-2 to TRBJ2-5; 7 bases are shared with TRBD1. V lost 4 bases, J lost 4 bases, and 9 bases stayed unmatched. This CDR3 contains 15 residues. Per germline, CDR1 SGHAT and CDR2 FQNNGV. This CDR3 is CASSSQTGSAETQYF. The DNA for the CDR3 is TGTGCCAGCAGCTCCCAGACAGGGTCGGCAGAGACCCAGTACTTC.

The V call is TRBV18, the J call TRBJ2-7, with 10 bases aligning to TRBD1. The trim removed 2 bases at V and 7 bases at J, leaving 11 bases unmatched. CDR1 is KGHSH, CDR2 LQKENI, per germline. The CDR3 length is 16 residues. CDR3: CASSPNRQGASGEQYF. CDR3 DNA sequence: TGTGCCAGCTCACCAAATCGACAGGGGGCGTCAGGGGAGCAGTACTTC.

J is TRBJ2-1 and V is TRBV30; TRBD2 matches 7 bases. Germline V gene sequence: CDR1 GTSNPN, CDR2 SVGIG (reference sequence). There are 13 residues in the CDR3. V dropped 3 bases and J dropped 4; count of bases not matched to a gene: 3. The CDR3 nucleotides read TGTGCCTGGAGAGGCGGGAGTTACAATGAGCAGTTCTTC. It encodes CAWRGGSYNEQFF.

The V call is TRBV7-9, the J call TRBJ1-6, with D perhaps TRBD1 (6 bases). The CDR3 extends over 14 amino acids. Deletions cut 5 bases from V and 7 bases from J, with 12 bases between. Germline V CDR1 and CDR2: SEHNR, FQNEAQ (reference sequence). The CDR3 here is CASSQGTVNSPLHF. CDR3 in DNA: TGTGCCAGCAGCCAGGGGACGGTCAATTCACCCCTCCACTTT.

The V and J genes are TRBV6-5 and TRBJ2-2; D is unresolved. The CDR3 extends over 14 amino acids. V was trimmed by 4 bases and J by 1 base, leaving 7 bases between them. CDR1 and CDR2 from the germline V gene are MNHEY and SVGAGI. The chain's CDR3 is CASSSSLNTGELFF. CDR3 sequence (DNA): TGTGCCAGCAGTTCAAGCCTGAACACCGGGGAGCTGTTTTTT.

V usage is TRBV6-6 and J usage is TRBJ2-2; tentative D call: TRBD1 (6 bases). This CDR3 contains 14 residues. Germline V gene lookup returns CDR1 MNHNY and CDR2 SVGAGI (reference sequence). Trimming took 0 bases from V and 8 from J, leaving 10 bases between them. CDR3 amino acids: CASSYSQGWGELFF. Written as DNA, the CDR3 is TGTGCCAGCAGTTACTCACAGGGCTGGGGGGAGCTGTTTTTT.

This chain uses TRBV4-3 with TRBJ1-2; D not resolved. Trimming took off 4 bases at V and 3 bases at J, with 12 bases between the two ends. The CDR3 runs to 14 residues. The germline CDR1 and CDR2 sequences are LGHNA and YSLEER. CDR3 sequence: CASSRAVADYGYTF. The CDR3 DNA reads TGCGCCAGCAGCCGCGCGGTGGCCGACTATGGCTACACCTTC.